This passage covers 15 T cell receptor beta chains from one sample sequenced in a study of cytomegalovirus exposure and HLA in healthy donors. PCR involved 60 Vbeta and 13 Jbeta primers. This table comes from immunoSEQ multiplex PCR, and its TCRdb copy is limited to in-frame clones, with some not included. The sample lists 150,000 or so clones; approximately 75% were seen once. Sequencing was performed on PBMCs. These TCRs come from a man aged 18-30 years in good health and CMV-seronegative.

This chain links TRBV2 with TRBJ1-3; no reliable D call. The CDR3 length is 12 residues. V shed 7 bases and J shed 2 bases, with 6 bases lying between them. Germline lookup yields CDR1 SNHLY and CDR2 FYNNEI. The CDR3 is CASIKTGNTIYF. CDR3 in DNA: TGTGCCAGCATAAAAACTGGAAACACCATATATTTT.

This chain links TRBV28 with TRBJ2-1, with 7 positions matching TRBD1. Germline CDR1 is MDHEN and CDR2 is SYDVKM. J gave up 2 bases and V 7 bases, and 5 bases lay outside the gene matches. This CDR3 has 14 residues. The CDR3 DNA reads TGTGCCAGCATACCTGGACAGGCCTACAATGAGCAGTTCTTC. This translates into CASIPGQAYNEQFF. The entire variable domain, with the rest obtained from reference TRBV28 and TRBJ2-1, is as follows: DVKVTQSSRYLVKRTGEKVFLECVQDMDHENMFWYRQDPGLGLRLIYFSYDVKMKEKGDIPEGYSVSREKKERFSLILESASTNQTSMYLCASIPGQAYNEQFFGPGTRLTVL.

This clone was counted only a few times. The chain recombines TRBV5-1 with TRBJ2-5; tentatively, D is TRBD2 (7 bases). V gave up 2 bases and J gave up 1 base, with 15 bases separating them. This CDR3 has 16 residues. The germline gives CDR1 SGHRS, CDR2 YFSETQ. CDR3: CASSFQGRGLQETQYF. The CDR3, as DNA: TGCGCCAGCAGCTTCCAAGGGCGGGGGCTCCAAGAGACCCAGTACTTC.

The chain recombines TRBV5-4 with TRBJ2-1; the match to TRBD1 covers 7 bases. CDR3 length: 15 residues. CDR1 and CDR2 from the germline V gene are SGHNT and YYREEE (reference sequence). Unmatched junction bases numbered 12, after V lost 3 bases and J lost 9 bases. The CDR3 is CASSSPPPRQGEQFF. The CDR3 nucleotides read TGTGCCAGCAGCTCCCCGCCCCCCAGACAGGGTGAGCAGTTCTTC.

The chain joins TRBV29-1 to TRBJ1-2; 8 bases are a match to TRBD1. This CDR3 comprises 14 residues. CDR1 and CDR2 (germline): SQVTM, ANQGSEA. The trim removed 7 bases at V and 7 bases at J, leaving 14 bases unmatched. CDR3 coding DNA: TGCAGCGCCCCACCCGGACAGGGAGGGGGTGGCTACACCTTC. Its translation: CSAPPGQGGGGYTF. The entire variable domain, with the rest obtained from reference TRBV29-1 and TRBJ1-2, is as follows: SAVISQKPSRDICQRGTSLTIQCQVDSQVTMMFWYRQQPGQSLTLIATANQGSEATYESGFVIDKFPISRPNLTFSTLTVSNMSPEDSSIYLCSAPPGQGGGGYTFGSGTRLTVV.

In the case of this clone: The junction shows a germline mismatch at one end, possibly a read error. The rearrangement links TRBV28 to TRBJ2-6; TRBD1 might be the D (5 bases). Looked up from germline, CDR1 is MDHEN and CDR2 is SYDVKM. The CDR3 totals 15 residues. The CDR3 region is CASSVSLDGANGLTF. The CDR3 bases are TGTGCCAGCAGTGTATCTCTTGATGGGGCCAACGGCCTGACTTTC.

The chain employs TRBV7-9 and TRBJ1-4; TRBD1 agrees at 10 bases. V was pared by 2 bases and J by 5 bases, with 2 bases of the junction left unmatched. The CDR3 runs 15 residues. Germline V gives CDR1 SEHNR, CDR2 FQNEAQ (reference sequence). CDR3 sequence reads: CASSLTTGGNEKLFF. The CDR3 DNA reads TGTGCCAGCAGCTTAACGACAGGGGGCAATGAAAAACTGTTTTTT.

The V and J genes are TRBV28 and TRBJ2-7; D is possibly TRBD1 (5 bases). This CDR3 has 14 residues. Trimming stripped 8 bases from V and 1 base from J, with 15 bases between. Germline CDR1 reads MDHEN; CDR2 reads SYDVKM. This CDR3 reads CASGQSTDSYEQYF. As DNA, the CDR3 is TGTGCCAGCGGTCAATCGACAGATTCCTACGAGCAGTACTTC.

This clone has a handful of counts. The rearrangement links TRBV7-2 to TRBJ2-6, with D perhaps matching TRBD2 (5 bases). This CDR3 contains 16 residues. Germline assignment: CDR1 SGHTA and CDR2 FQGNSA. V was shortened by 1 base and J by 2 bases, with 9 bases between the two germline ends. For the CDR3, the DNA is TGTGCCAGCAGCTTAGTCTACGGGGCTGGGGCCAACGTCCTGACTTTC. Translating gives CASSLVYGAGANVLTF.

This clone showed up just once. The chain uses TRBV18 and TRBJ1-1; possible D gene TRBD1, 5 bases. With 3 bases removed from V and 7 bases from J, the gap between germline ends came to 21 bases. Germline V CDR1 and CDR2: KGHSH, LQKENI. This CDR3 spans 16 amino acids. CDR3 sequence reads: CASSPGAGRRFGEAFF. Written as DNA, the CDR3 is TGTGCCAGCTCACCCGGGGCAGGGAGGCGGTTCGGTGAAGCTTTCTTT.

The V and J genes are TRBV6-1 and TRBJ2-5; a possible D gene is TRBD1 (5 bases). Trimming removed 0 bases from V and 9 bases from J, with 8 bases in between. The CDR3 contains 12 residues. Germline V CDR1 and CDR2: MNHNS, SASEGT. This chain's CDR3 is CASSEAQGAQYF. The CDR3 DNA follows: TGTGCCAGCAGTGAAGCGCAAGGGGCCCAGTACTTC.

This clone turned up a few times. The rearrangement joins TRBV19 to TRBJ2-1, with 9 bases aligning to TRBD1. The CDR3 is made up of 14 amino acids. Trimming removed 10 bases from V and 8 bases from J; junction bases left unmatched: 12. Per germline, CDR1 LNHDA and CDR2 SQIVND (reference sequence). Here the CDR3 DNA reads TGTGCCACCTCGGACTGGGACAGGGTCTATGAGCAGTTCTTC. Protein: CATSDWDRVYEQFF.

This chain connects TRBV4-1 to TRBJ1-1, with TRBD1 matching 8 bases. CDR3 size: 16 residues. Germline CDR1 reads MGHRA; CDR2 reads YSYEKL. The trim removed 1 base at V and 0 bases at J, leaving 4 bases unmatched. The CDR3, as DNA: TGCGCCAGCAGCCAAGCTAGGACAGGGCTGAACACTGAAGCTTTCTTT. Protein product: CASSQARTGLNTEAFF.

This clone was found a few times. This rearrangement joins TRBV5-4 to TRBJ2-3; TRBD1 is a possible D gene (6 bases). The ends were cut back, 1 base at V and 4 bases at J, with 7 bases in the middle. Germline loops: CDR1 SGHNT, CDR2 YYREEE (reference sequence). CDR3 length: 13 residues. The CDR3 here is CASSLKGADTQYF. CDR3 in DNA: TGTGCCAGCAGCTTGAAGGGGGCAGATACGCAGTATTTT.

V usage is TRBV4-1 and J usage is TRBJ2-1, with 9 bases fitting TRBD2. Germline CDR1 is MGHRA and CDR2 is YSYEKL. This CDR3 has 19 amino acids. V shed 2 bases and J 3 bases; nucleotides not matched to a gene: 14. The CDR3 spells CASSQRSWVAGDSYNEQFF. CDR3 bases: TGCGCCAGCAGCCAAAGATCATGGGTAGCGGGAGACAGCTACAATGAGCAGTTCTTC.